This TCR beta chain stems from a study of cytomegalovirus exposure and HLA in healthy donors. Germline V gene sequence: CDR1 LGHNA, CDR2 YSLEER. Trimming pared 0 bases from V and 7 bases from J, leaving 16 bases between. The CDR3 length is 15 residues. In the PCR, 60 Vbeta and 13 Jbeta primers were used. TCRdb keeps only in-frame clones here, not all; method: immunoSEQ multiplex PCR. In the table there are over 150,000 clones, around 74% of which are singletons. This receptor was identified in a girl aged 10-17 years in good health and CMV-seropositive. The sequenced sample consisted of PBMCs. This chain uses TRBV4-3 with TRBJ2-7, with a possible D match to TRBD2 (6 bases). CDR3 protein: CASSQDTLGLEEQYF. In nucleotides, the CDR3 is TGCGCCAGCAGCCAAGATACGCTGGGACTTGAAGAGCAGTACTTC.